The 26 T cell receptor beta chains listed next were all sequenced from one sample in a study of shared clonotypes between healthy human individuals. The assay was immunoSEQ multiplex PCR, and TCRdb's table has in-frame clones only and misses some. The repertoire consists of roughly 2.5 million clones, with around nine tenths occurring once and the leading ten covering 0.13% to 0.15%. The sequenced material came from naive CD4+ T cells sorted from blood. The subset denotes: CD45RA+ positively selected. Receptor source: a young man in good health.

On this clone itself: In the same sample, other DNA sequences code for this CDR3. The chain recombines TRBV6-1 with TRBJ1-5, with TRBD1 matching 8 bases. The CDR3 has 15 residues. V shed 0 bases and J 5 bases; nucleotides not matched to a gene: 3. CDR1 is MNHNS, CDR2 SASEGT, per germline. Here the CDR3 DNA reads TGTGCCAGCAGTGAAGCTGGACAGGGATATCAGCCCCAGCATTTT. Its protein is CASSEAGQGYQPQHF.

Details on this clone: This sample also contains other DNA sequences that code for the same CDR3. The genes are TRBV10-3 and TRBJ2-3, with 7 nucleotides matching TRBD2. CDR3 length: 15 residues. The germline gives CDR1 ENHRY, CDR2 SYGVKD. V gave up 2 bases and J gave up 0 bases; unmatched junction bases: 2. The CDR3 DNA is TGTGCCATCAGTGAGGGGAGGGGTAGCACAGATACGCAGTATTTT. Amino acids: CAISEGRGSTDTQYF.

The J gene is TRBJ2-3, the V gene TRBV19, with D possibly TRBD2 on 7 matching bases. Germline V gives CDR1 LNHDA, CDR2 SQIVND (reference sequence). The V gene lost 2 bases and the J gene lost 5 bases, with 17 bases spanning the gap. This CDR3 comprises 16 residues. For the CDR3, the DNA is TGTGCCAGTAGTATAACTTCCCAGGGGAGGGGAGATACGCAGTATTTT. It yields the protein CASSITSQGRGDTQYF.

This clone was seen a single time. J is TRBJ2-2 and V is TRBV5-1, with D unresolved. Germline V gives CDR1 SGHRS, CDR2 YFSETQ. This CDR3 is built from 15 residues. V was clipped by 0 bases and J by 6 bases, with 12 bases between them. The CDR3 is CASSLVERLAGELFF. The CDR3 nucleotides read TGCGCCAGCAGCTTGGTTGAGAGGTTGGCCGGGGAGCTGTTTTTT.

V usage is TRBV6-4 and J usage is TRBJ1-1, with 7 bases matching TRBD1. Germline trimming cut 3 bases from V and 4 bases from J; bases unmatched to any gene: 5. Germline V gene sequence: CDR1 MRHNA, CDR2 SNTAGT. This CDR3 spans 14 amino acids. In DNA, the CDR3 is TGTGCCAGCAGTGAGAGGGGGCGCAGCACTGAAGCTTTCTTT. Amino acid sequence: CASSERGRSTEAFF.

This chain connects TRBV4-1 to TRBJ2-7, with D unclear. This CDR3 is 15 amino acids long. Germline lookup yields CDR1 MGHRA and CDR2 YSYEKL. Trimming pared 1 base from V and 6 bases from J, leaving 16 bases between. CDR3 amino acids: CASSQVRLVPGEQYF. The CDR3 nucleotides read TGCGCCAGCAGCCAAGTCAGGCTAGTCCCAGGCGAGCAGTACTTC.

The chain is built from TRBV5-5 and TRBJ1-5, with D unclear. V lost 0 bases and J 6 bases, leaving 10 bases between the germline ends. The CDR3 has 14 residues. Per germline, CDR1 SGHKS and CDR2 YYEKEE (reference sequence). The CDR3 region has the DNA TGTGCCAGCAGCTTGGAACCCGCCCCTCAGCCCCAGCATTTT. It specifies CASSLEPAPQPQHF.

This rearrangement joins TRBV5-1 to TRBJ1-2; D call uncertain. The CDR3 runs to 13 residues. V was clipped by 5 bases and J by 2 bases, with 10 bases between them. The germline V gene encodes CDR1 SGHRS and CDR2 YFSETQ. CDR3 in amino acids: CASRLDTNYGYTF. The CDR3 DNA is TGCGCCAGCAGGTTAGACACGAACTATGGCTACACCTTC. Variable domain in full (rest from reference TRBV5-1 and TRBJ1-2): KAGVTQTPRYLIKTRGQQVTLSCSPISGHRSVSWYQQTPGQGLQFLFEYFSETQRNKGNFPGRFSGRQFSNSRSEMNVSTLELGDSALYLCASRLDTNYGYTFGSGTRLTVV.

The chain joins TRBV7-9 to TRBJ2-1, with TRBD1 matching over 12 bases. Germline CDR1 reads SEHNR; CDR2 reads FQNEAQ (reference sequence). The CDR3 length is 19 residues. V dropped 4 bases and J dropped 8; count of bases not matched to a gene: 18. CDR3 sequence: CASSWGFLTGTGGRDEQFF. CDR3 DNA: TGTGCCAGCAGCTGGGGGTTTCTGACCGGGACAGGGGGCCGCGATGAGCAGTTCTTC.

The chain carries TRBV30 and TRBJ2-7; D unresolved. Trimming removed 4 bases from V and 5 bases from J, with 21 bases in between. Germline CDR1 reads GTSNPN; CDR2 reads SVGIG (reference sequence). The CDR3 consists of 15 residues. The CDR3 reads CAWTRPWAVAHEQYF. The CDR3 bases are TGTGCCTGGACCAGGCCTTGGGCAGTCGCCCACGAGCAGTACTTC.

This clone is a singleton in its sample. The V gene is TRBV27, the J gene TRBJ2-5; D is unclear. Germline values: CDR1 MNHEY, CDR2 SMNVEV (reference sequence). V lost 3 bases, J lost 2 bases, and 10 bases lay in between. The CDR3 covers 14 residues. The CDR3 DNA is TGTGCCAGCAGTTTGGTCGGACGGCAAGAGACCCAGTACTTC. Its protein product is CASSLVGRQETQYF.

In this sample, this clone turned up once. CDR3 DNA: TGTGCCAGCAGCCCTCAGCCGGGGAACACCGGGGAGCTGTTTTTT. It specifies CASSPQPGNTGELFF. V gene TRBV7-3 combines with J gene TRBJ2-2, with unresolved D. Germline CDR1 reads SGHTA; CDR2 reads FQGTGA. The germline V and J ends were trimmed by 5 bases and 1 base, with 11 bases remaining between them. The CDR3 has 15 residues.

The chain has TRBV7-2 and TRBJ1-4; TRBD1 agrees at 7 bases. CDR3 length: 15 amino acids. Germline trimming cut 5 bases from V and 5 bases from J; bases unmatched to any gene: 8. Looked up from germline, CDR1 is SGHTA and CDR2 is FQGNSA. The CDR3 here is CASSIRTGGNEKLFF. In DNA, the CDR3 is TGTGCCAGCAGCATAAGGACAGGAGGAAATGAAAAACTGTTTTTT.

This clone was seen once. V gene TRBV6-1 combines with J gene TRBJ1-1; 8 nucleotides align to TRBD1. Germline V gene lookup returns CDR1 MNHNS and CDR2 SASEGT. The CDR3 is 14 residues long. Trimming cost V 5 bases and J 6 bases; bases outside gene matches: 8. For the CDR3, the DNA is TGTGCCAGCAGTTTTGGGACAGGAAGCGCTGAAGCTTTCTTT. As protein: CASSFGTGSAEAFF.

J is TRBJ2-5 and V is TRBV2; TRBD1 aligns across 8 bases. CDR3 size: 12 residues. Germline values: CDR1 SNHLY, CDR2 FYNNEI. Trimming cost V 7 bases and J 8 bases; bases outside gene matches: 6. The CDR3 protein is CASNLQGETQYF. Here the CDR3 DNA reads TGTGCCAGCAACCTACAGGGGGAAACCCAGTACTTC.

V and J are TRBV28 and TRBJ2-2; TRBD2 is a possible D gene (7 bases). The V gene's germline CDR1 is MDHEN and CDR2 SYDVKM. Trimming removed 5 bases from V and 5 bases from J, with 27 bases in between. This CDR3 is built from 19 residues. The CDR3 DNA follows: TGTGCCAGCAGTGAGGGCAGGGTTTTCTCGGCGGGGGCAACCGGGGAGCTGTTTTTT. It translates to CASSEGRVFSAGATGELFF.

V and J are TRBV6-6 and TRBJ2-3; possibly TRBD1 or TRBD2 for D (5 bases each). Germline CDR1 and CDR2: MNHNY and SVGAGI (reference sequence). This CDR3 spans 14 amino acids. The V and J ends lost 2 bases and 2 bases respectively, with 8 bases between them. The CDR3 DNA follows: TGTGCCAGCAGTTACGGGACCCTCACAGATACGCAGTATTTT. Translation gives CASSYGTLTDTQYF.

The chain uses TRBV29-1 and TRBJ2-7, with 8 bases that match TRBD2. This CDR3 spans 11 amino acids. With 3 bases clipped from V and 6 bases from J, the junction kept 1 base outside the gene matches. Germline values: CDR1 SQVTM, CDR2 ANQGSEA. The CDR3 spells CSVDGGVEQYF. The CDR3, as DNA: TGCAGCGTTGACGGGGGGGTCGAGCAGTACTTC.

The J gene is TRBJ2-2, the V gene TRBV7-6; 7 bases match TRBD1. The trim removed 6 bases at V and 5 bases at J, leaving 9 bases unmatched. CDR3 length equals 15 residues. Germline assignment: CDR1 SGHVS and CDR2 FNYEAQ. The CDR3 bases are TGTGCCAGCAGTCCACAGGGGATGGGTACCGGGGAGCTGTTTTTT. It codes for CASSPQGMGTGELFF.

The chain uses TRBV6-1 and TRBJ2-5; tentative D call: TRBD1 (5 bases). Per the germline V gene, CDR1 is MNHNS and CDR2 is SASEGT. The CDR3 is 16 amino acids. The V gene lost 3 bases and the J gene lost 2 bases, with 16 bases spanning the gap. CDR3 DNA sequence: TGTGCCAGCAGTGAGGGGCAGGGCATAGGACAAGAGACCCAGTACTTC. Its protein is CASSEGQGIGQETQYF.

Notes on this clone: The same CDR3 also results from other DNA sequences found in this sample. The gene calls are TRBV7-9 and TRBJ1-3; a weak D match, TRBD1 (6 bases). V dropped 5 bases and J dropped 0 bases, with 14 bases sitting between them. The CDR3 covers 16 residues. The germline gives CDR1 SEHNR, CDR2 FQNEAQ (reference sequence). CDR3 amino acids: CASSPRGASSGNTIYF. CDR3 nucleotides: TGTGCCAGCAGCCCCCGGGGGGCGAGCTCTGGAAACACCATATATTTT.

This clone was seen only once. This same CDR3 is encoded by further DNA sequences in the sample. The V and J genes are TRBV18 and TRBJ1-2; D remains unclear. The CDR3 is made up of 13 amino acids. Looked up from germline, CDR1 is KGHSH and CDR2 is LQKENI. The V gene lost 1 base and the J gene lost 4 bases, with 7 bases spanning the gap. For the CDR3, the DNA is TGTGCCAGCTCACCACAGGGTGGCTATGGCTACACCTTC. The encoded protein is CASSPQGGYGYTF.

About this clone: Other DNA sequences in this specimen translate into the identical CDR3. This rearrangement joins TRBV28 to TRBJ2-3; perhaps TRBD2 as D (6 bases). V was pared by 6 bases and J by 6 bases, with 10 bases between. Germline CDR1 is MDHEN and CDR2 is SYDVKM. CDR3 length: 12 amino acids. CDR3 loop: CASSSSGDTQYF. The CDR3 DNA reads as TGTGCCAGCAGCTCGAGCGGGGATACGCAGTATTTT. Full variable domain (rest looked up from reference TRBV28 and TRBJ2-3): DVKVTQSSRYLVKRTGEKVFLECVQDMDHENMFWYRQDPGLGLRLIYFSYDVKMKEKGDIPEGYSVSREKKERFSLILESASTNQTSMYLCASSSSGDTQYFGPGTRLTVL.

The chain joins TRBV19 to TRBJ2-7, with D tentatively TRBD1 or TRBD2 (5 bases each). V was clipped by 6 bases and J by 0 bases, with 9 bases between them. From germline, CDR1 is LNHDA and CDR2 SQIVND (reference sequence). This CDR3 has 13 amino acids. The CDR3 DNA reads TGTGCCAGTAGCCGGGACCACTCCTACGAGCAGTACTTC. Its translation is CASSRDHSYEQYF.

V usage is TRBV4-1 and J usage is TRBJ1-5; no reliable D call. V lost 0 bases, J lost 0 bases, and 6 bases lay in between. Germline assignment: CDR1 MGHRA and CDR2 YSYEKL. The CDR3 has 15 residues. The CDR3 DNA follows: TGCGCCAGCAGCCAAGAGGGCAATAGCAATCAGCCCCAGCATTTT. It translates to CASSQEGNSNQPQHF.

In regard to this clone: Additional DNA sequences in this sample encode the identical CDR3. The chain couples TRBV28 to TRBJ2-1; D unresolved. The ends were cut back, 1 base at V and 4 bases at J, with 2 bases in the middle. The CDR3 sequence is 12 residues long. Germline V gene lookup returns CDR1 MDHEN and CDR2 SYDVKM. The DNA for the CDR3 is TGTGCCAGCAGTTTATCATACAATGAGCAGTTCTTC. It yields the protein CASSLSYNEQFF.